This record looks at one T cell receptor (beta chain) sequence and its context. The antigen remains undetermined. This record comes from a study of post-analysis software for immune sequencing data. Study-level points and caveats: Compared with controls, patients had more of 4 to 6 TRBV segments, including TRBV5-6, TRBV5-1 and TRBV20-1.

Germline loops: CDR1 MDHEN, CDR2 SYDVKM. With 6 bases removed from V and 6 bases from J, the gap between germline ends came to 15 bases. The CDR3 contains 14 residues. Unique molecular identifiers were carried by the TCR beta cDNA libraries. From the PCR reads, TCRdb called clonotypes with MiXCR, one entry per CDR3 protein. The sample has some 190,000 distinct CDR3 sequences, around 29% seen once. Material for sequencing was blood. This rearrangement joins TRBV28 to TRBJ2-1; possibly TRBD1 or TRBD2 for D (6 bases each). This TCR was sampled from a girl between 2 and 17 years old with multiple sclerosis. Here the CDR3 reads CASSLTQGLNEQFF. In nucleotides, the CDR3 is TGTGCCAGCAGCTTAACACAGGGACTCAATGAGCAGTTCTTC. The full variable domain, with the rest looked up from reference TRBV28 and TRBJ2-1, is DVKVTQSSRYLVKRTGEKVFLECVQDMDHENMFWYRQDPGLGLRLIYFSYDVKMKEKGDIPEGYSVSREKKERFSLILESASTNQTSMYLCASSLTQGLNEQFFGPGTRLTVL.